This T cell receptor beta chain was captured by sequencing in a study of a mutant IDH1 vaccine in newly diagnosed glioma. Study-level information: Vaccines were begun 4-6 weeks after radiotherapy alone, or with temozolomide cycles. Study-wide findings and caveats: Pseudoprogression seemed unrelated to changes in top peripheral T cell clonotypes. Across multiple MHC alleles, 80% to 95% of patients had vaccine-induced responses.

This CDR3 is 18 amino acids long. Germline CDR1 LNHDA, CDR2 SQIVND (reference sequence). V lost 3 bases to trimming and J lost 0 bases, with 20 bases between them. Specified time point: week 5, during vaccination. Topical imiquimod was applied with each vaccine dose, which held 300 ug of mutant IDH1 20-mer peptide. Diagnosis in the donors showed new WHO grade 3 or 4 astrocytomas that were IDH1-mutant and ATRX-lost. About this clone itself: Its antigen is as yet unknown.

Clones were sequenced by immunoSEQ multiplex PCR, and TCRdb holds only the in-frame ones, with some missing. The repertoire holds tens of thousands of clones, with roughly 82% as singletons. The sequence came from a woman younger than 30 with glioma. Some clones in this sample may be carry-over from other donors' samples. The material sequenced was PBMCs, taken from a glioma patient whose treatment included an IDH1 peptide vaccine. This chain connects TRBV19 to TRBJ1-1; D is possibly TRBD1 (5 bases). CDR3 DNA: TGTGCCAGTAGTATCGGACATCTATACGAATTTTTGAACACTGAAGCTTTCTTT. Translation gives CASSIGHLYEFLNTEAFF.